The following is a TCR beta chain sequence with its context. The CDR3 regions of TCR beta were amplified from RNA transcripts. An initial round of RT-PCR targeting the TCR CDR3 relied on the HTBI primer set. TCRdb reprocessed the multiplex PCR reads via MiXCR and lists one record per CDR3 protein. The data contain almost 250,000 distinct CDR3 sequences, approximately 25% of them singletons. These data belong to a study of T cells in Graves' hyperthyroidism and ophthalmopathy. Germline V gene sequence: CDR1 ENHRY, CDR2 SYGVKD. The CDR3 is made up of 14 amino acids. The sequencing sample was made of blood. The chain has TRBV10-3 and TRBJ2-7; 7 nucleotides match TRBD1. The J call may be incorrect, as the DNA end agrees better with TRBJ2-1. This receptor was taken from a woman in her thirties or forties with Graves' ophthalmopathy. The CDR3 coding sequence is TGTGCCATCGGATCCGTCAGGGGGACCTACGAGCAGTTCTTC. Translating it yields CAIGSVRGTYEQFF.